These T cell receptor beta chains were read from a single sample in a study of CD8 T cells in Susac syndrome. TCRdb reprocessed the immunoSEQ multiplex PCR reads with MiXCR, giving one entry per CDR3 protein. The table lists a few hundred thousand distinct CDR3 sequences, roughly 84% of them singletons, with approximately 0.11% in the top ten. The sample was CD8+ T cells from PBMCs. Receptors originate from a human donor with multiple sclerosis. CDR3s leave out the opening cysteine and the closing phenylalanine or tryptophan.

V	J	CDR3
TRBV19	TRBJ1-1	ASSRNREVAEAF
TRBV5-1	TRBJ2-1	ASSNERAGSMNEQF
TRBV27	TRBJ2-1	ASSLLGPNNEQF
TRBV2	TRBJ2-2	ASSRSRPNTGELF
TRBV28	TRBJ2-7	ASSRAGEGLSSWQY
TRBV24-1	TRBJ2-2	ATSDWGLAGGWNTGELF
TRBV7-9	TRBJ2-2	ASRPTGDKRHGELF
TRBV6-1	TRBJ2-2	ASSEYQGPGGELF
TRBV7-9	TRBJ2-1	ASSPHTATEQF
TRBV2	TRBJ1-6	ASSEGGRNSPLH
TRBV7-9	TRBJ2-3	ASSLEKRTQY
TRBV3-1	TRBJ2-4	ASSQDPPVPQAEAKNIQY